This T cell receptor (beta chain) emerged from a study of cytomegalovirus exposure and HLA in healthy donors. Regarding the study as a whole: In a later analysis, specific HLA alleles were associated with over 15,000 TCR beta sequences at a 0.05 false discovery rate.

CDR3 size: 13 residues. J was trimmed by 6 bases and V by 5 bases; bases with no gene match: 5. CDR1 and CDR2 from the germline V gene are SGHTA and FQGTGA. The PCR contained 60 Vbeta and 13 Jbeta primers. Sequencing was performed with immunoSEQ multiplex PCR; in TCRdb, only in-frame clones are kept and a portion is missing. The sample lists about 98,000 clones, approximately 80% occurring once. Details on this clone: The antigen remains undetermined.

This chain uses TRBV7-3 with TRBJ2-3, with 7 nucleotides matching TRBD1. The sequence was collected from a man aged 60-69 years in good health and CMV-seropositive. Sequencing used PBMCs. CDR3 nucleotides: TGTGCCAGCAGCGCACAGGGGCAGGATACGCAGTATTTT. Translating gives CASSAQGQDTQYF.